This T cell receptor beta chain was sequenced in a study of cytomegalovirus exposure and HLA in healthy donors. Study conclusions and caveats: An analysis was carried out later, and it reportedly showed fewer N-insertions in an Asian-associated ancestry cluster than the approximately 670-donor mean. Researchers reportedly found TCR beta sequences accurately predicted most subjects' HLA-A and HLA-B alleles. Association of a missense DCLRE1C variant with TCR beta V- and J-gene trimming was reported in a later analysis.

The CDR3 is 14 residues long. V lost 4 bases and J 4 bases, leaving 13 bases between the germline ends. The germline CDR1 and CDR2 sequences are ENHRY and SYGVKD. Researchers ran the PCR with 60 Vbeta and 13 Jbeta primers. The table came from immunoSEQ multiplex PCR; TCRdb's copy has only in-frame clones and leaves some out. The table lists 95,000 to 150,000 clones, around 77% of them singletons. This clone was recorded once. Antigen: not known. The specimen was PBMCs. The V gene is TRBV10-3, the J gene TRBJ1-1; D is uncertain. The receptor's source is a woman aged 40 to 49 in good health and CMV-seropositive. CDR3 nucleotide sequence: TGTGCCATCAGTGCGGGTTTGAGGAGCACTGAAGCTTTCTTT. Protein: CAISAGLRSTEAFF.